The clone carrying this T cell receptor beta chain has more than one count but fewer than ten. What it binds is not known. At one end the junction does not follow the germline gene, possibly because of a read error. Germline CDR1 is SSHAT and CDR2 is FNYEAQ (reference sequence). This CDR3 is 14 amino acids long. This entry comes from a study of T-cell reconstitution after alpha-beta-depleted transplantation in children. Overall study results and limits: It was reported that alpha-beta T cells came from several hundred expanded graft clones (about two months after transplant). At the one-year point after transplant, T-cell counts and TCRbeta diversity were found to come mostly from T cells that had been newly produced. Recipient T cells and thymic progenitors that survived were the source of the high TCRbeta diversity seen at day 60 in some patients.

Construction of the TCRbeta library involved unique molecular identifiers. MiXCR was run by TCRdb on the PCR reads, yielding one entry per CDR3 protein. The sample carries a few hundred thousand distinct CDR3 sequences, under 15% recorded once. This receptor was taken from a male patient under 18 who had a stem cell transplant for acute myeloid leukemia, so the T cells may come from the graft donor. The sample in question was PBMCs, mostly from graft donor cells, obtained 360 days after TCRalphabeta/CD19-depleted stem cell transplant. The chain carries TRBV7-7 and TRBJ2-1; 7 positions match TRBD2. DNA for the CDR3: TGTGCTAGCAGCCCGATGGGACTACGCACTGAGCAGTTCTTC. This codes for CASSPMGLRTEQFF.